The text below deals with one T cell receptor (beta chain). Its target antigen remains unknown. No much larger clone exists at a distance of one base, and base qualities are not known. Whole blood was collected in K2EDTA tubes by collaborating institutions according to the institutions' own protocols. Collaborator samples were shipped for TCRbeta analysis as frozen whole blood, isolated PBMCs, or DNA extracted from either sample type. The sample originates from a study of blood T cell repertoires in COVID-19 (dated by TCRdb to the early 2020s). Background on the whole study: Samples covering the acute and convalescent phases of COVID-19 were provided by collaborators in the United States, Italy and Spain. The prospective study material was composed of cDNA or gDNA derived from T cells, B-cell-depleted T cells, or PBMCs. Subjects who had been exposed to COVID-19, were actively infected with it, or had recovered from it provided the deeply sampled blood TCRbeta repertoires that made up the dataset. The repertoires were released in a freely available public database intended as a resource for research on the immune response to SARS-CoV-2. Samples were obtained from the ongoing ImmuneRACE study (first 160 participants) and from about 1,300 subjects provided by 6 global collaborators. Nearly every sample came with metadata listing a de-identified subject ID, COVID-19 status, age in years and sex. Where HLA class I and class II types were available, the types were taken from metadata supplied by the sample provider, not from assay-based typing.

Via the germline V gene, CDR1 is KGHSH and CDR2 LQKENI. Measured from the cysteine to the phenylalanine, the CDR3 is 16 residues long. Only CDR3 DNA remains: 48 bases, in frame from the first base. Ends trimmed: V by 6 bases, J by 1 base; bases unmatched to a gene: 8. Broad study findings and their caveats: The amount of clinical and demographic metadata varied by source and participant and was provided uncurated.

TCRbeta CDR3 regions were amplified from genomic DNA using the immunoSEQ Assay, a bias-controlled multiplex PCR. In the authors' own workflow: Nucleated cell counts per sample were estimated from amplification of reference gene primers within the assay. Sequence reads were collapsed and filtered to measure the absolute abundance of every unique TCRbeta CDR3 rearrangement. Productive Simpson clonality was computed per sample as the square root of Simpson's diversity index over productive rearrangements. As stored in TCRdb, this immuneACCESS dataset retains in-frame rearrangements with V and J assigned. A fraction of the clones does not appear; measured against another copy, unresolved V genes explain less than half of the discrepancy, and the remainder lacks a known reason. That table gives V, J and clone size, and the DNA gave D and trimming. Across this sample there are 49,000 or so clones, with roughly four fifths seen only once. The ten top clones hold about 7.2% of the sample.

This TCR was sampled from a man aged 60 to 69 with active COVID-19. Specimen: peripheral blood. The chain links TRBV18 with TRBJ2-2, with TRBD2 matching 7 junction bases. The CDR3 is CASSPILAENTGELFF. The DNA reads as follows: TGTGCCAGCTCCCCGATTCTAGCGGAGAACACCGGGGAGCTGTTTTTT.